A single T cell receptor (beta chain) is shown here with its context. One end of the junction does not line up with germline, which may come from a read error. Method: immunoSEQ multiplex PCR; TCRdb's copy keeps in-frame clones and lacks some. Altogether 130,000 to 150,000 clones are present, about four fifths being singletons, with the ten largest covering about 7%. This sample was included in a study of blood T cell repertoires in COVID-19. In germline, CDR1 is LNHDA, CDR2 SQIVND (reference sequence). The CDR3 sequence is 14 residues long. This chain joins TRBV19 and TRBJ2-1, with 9 bases identical to TRBD1. The sequence was obtained from a human donor in a cohort sampled during active COVID-19. Material: peripheral blood. The CDR3 is CASSIDPRDRVLVF. CDR3 DNA: TGTGCCAGTAGTATAGATCCCCGGGACAGGGTGTTGGTCTTC.